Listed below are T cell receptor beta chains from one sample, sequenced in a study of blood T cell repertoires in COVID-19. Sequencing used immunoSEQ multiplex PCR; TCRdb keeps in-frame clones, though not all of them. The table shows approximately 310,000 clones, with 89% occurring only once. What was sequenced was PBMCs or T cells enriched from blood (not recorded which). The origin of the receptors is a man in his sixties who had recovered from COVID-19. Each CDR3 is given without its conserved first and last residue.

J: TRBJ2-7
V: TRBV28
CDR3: ASSLRAGGAEQY

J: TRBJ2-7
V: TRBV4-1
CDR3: ASSQEEDFAAYEQY

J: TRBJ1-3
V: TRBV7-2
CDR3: ASSIGDTPGNTIY

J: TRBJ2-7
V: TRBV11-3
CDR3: ASSSGGEQY

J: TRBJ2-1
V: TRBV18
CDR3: ASSPRTSGRSSYNEQF

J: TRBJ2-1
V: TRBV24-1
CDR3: ATSLSGSAPYNEQF

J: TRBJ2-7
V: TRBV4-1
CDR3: ASSQVSFIPGQPYEQY

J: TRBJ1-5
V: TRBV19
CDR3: ASSKLSPGGQPQH

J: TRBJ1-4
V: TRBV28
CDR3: ASRPGGNEKLF

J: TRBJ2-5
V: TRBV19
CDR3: ASSRQGARQETQY

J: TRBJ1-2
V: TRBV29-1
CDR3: SVKLWTGLDYGYT

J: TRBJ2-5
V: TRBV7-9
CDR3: ASSLFRDRVYQETQY

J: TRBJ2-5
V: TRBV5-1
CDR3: ASSLAIGGLYQETQY

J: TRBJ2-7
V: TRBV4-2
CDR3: ASSQEGQREDHEQY

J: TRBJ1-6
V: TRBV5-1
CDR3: ASSTDRGNSPLH

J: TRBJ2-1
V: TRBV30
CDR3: AWSVGLGGNEQF

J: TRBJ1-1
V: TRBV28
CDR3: ASNREGRNTEAF

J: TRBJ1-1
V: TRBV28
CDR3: ASRSGGAITEAF

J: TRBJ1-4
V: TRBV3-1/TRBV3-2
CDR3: ASSQEGTGEKLF

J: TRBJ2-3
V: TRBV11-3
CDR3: ASSPRDSPTDTQY

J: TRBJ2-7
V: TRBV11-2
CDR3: ASSRGLAGSYEQY

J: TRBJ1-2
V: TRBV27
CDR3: ASSLSLRGRYYGYT

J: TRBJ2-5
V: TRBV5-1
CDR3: ASSLIGPGETQY

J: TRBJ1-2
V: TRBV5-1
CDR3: ASRPQGAGYT

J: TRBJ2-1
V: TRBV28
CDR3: ASPPYTIDRVRPGGGEQF

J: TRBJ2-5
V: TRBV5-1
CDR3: ASSLMPGSQETQY

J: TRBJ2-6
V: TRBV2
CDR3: ASRGARSGANVLT